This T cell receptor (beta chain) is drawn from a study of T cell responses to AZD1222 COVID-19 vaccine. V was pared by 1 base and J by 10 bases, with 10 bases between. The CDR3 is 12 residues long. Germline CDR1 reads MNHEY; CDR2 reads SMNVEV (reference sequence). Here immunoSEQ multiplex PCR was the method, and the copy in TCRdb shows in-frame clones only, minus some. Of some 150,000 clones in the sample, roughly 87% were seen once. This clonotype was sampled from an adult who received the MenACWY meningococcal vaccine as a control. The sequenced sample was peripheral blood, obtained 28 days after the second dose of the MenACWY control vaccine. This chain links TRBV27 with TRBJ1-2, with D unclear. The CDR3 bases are TGTGCCAGCAGTTTATATGGCATACACTACACCTTC. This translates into CASSLYGIHYTF.